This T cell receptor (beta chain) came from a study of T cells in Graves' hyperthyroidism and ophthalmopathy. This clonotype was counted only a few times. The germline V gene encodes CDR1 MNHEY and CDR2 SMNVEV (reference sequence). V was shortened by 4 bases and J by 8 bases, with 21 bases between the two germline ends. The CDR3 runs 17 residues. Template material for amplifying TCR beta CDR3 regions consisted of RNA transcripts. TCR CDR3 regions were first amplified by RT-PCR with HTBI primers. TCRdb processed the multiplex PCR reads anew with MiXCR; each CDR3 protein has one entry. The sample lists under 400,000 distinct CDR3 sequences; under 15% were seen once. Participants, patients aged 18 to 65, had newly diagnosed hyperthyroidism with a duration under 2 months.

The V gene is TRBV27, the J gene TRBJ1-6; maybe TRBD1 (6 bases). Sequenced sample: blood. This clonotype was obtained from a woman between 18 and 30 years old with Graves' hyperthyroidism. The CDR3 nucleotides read TGTGCCAGCAGTTCCCTGACAGAGCTCAGGGGATATTCACCCCTCCACTTT. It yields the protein CASSSLTELRGYSPLHF.